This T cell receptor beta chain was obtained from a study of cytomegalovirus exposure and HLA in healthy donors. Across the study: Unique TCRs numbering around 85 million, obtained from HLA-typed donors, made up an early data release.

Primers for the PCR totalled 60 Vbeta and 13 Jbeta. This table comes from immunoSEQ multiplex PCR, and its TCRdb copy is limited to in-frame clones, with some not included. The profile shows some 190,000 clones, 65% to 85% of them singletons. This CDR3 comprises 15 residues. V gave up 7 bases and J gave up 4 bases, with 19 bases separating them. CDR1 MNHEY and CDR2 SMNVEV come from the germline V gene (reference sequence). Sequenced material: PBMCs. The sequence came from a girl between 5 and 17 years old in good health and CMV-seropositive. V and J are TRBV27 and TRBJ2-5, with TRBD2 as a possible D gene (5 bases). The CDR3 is CASKSPSLGRETQYF. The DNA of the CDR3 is TGTGCCAGCAAATCCCCTTCCTTGGGGAGAGAGACCCAGTACTTC.